Listed here is a single T cell receptor beta chain. As processed by the authors: Scientists estimated how many nucleated cells there were by amplifying reference gene primers. Clones were sequenced by immunoSEQ multiplex PCR, and TCRdb holds only the in-frame ones, with some missing. V and J calls and clone size follow that table, whereas D and trimming were derived from the DNA. This table has 270,000 or so clones, approximately 86% appearing once. This entry belongs to a study of blood T cell repertoires in COVID-19. Study as a whole: COVID-19 samples, acute and convalescent, were from the United States, Italy and Spain. T cells, B-cell-depleted T cells, or PBMCs supplied cDNA or gDNA.

The CDR3 has 16 residues. CDR1 and CDR2 (germline): GTSNPN, SVGIG (reference sequence). The ends were cut back, 2 bases at V and 0 bases at J, with 14 bases in the middle. This sequence joins TRBV30 and TRBJ1-5; D is perhaps TRBD1 (5 bases). The clonotype comes from a woman aged 18-29 years with acute or convalescent COVID-19. Sequencing was done on a sample of peripheral blood. The CDR3 reads CAWSQGEEISNQPQHF. CDR3 sequence (DNA): TGTGCCTGGAGTCAAGGGGAGGAGATTAGCAATCAGCCCCAGCATTTT.